This passage covers 7 T cell receptor beta chains from one sample sequenced in a study of blood T cell repertoires in COVID-19. Generated by immunoSEQ multiplex PCR, the TCRdb table keeps only in-frame clones and is missing some. The sample yields about 95,000 clones, about 80% seen once. The sample comprised peripheral blood. The receptors originated from a human donor in a cohort sampled during active COVID-19.

This chain joins TRBV19 and TRBJ2-7, with a possible D match to TRBD2 (5 bases). Germline V gene lookup returns CDR1 LNHDA and CDR2 SQIVND (reference sequence). This CDR3 contains 13 residues. Trimming pared 8 bases from V and 4 bases from J, leaving 15 bases between. The DNA of the CDR3 is TGTGCCAGTGTAGGAGAGGGTGGGTACGAGCAGTACTTC. Protein sequence: CASVGEGGYEQYF.

This clone was observed a single time. Here the CDR3 reads CASSQDHRPGATNEKLFF. The DNA of the CDR3 is TGCGCCAGCAGCCAAGATCACCGCCCAGGGGCAACTAATGAAAAACTGTTTTTT. This chain links TRBV4-1 with TRBJ1-4, with D possibly TRBD1 on 6 matching bases. The V and J ends lost 0 bases and 0 bases respectively, with 14 bases between them. The CDR3 loop spans 18 amino acids. Per germline, CDR1 MGHRA and CDR2 YSYEKL.

The genes are TRBV19 and TRBJ1-1; possibly TRBD1 for D (6 bases). Trimming stripped 7 bases from V and 6 bases from J, with 15 bases between. This CDR3 spans 13 amino acids. CDR1 is LNHDA, CDR2 SQIVND, per germline (reference sequence). The CDR3 region is CASTHSAGAEAFF. The CDR3 region has the DNA TGTGCCAGTACCCACAGCGCAGGGGCTGAAGCTTTCTTT. The full variable domain, completed using reference TRBV19 and TRBJ1-1, is DGGITQSPKYLFRKEGQNVTLSCEQNLNHDAMYWYRQDPGQGLRLIYYSQIVNDFQKGDIAEGYSVSREKKESFPLTVTSAQKNPTAFYLCASTHSAGAEAFFGQGTRLTVV.

Here the CDR3 reads CSVGGGTEHFEQYF. The CDR3 region has the DNA TGCAGCGTTGGTGGTGGGACAGAGCACTTTGAGCAGTACTTC. The chain has TRBV29-1 and TRBJ2-7, with 7 nucleotides matching TRBD1. There are 14 residues in the CDR3. Germline-derived CDR1 and CDR2 are SQVTM and ANQGSEA. After removal of 4 bases from V and 7 bases from J, the junction contained 13 bases not matched to a gene.

The chain joins TRBV27 to TRBJ1-1; D not resolved. Germline loops: CDR1 MNHEY, CDR2 SMNVEV (reference sequence). V lost 8 bases and J lost 0, with 4 bases in between. This CDR3 is 11 amino acids long. The CDR3 DNA sequence: TGTGCCAGCCGGGTGAACACTGAAGCTTTCTTT. This sequence encodes CASRVNTEAFF.

The V gene is TRBV19, the J gene TRBJ1-2; TRBD1 is a possible D gene (6 bases). The CDR3 is 16 amino acids. V lost 5 bases and J 4 bases, leaving 20 bases between the germline ends. CDR1 and CDR2 from the germline V gene are LNHDA and SQIVND (reference sequence). The CDR3 nucleotides read TGTGCCAGTAGTCCACAGCCTCGGACAGCGACCTATGGCTACACCTTC. The encoded protein is CASSPQPRTATYGYTF.

This clone was detected many times. The rearrangement joins TRBV11-2 to TRBJ2-1; TRBD1 might be the D (6 bases). CDR1 and CDR2 (germline): SGHAT, FQNNGV. V shed 4 bases and J shed 4 bases, with 14 bases lying between them. The CDR3 consists of 15 residues. CDR3 sequence reads: CASSSDSNKYNEQFF. The CDR3 DNA follows: TGTGCCAGCAGCTCGGACAGCAATAAATACAATGAGCAGTTCTTC.